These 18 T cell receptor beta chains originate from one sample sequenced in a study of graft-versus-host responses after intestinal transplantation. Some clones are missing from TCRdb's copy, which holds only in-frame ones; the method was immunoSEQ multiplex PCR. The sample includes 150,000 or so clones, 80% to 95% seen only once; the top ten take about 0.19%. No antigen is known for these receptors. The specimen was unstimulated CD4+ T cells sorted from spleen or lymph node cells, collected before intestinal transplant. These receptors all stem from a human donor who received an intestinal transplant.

For the CDR3, the DNA is TGTGCCAGCTTTGGGACAGGGGTTGGCGAGCAGTACTTC. Translated, it gives CASFGTGVGEQYF. The rearrangement links TRBV28 to TRBJ2-7, with 10 bases matching TRBD1. CDR3 length equals 13 residues. Germline CDR1 MDHEN, CDR2 SYDVKM. V was clipped by 8 bases and J by 6 bases; unmatched bases: 7. Supplemented by reference TRBV28 and TRBJ2-7, the full variable domain reads DVKVTQSSRYLVKRTGEKVFLECVQDMDHENMFWYRQDPGLGLRLIYFSYDVKMKEKGDIPEGYSVSREKKERFSLILESASTNQTSMYLCASFGTGVGEQYFGPGTRLTVT.

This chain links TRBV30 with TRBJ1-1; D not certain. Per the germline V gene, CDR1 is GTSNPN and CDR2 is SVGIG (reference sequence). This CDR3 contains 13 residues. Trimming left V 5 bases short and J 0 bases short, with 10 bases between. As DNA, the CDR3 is TGTGCCTGGGGACGGACCATGAACACTGAAGCTTTCTTT. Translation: CAWGRTMNTEAFF.

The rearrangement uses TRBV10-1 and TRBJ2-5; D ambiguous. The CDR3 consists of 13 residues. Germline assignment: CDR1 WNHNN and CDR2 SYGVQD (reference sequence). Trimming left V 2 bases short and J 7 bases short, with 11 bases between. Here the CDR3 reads CASSEAGPGTQYF. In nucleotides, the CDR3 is TGCGCCAGCAGTGAGGCAGGACCCGGGACCCAGTACTTC.

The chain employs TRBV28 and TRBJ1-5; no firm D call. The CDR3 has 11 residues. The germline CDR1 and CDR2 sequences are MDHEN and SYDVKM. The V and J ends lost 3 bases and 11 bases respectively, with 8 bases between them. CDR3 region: CASSLIEAQHF. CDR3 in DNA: TGTGCCAGCAGTTTGATAGAGGCCCAGCATTTT.

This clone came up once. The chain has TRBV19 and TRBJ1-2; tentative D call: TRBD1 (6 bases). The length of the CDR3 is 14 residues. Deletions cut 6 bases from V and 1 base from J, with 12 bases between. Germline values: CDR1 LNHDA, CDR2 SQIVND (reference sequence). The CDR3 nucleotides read TGTGCCAGTAGCGGACAGCTACTTAACTATGGCTACACCTTC. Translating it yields CASSGQLLNYGYTF.

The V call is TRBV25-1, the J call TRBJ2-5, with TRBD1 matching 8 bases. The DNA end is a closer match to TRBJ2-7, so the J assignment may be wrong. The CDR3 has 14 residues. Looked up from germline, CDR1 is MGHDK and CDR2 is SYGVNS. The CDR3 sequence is CASSTPDRASEQYF. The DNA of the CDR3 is TGTGCCAGCAGTACTCCGGACAGGGCGAGCGAGCAGTACTTC.

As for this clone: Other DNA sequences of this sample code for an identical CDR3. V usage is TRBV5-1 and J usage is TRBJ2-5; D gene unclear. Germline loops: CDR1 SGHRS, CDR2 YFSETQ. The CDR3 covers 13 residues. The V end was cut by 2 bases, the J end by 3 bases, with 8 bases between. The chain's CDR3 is CASSFGQEETQYF. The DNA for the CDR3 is TGCGCCAGCAGCTTCGGTCAAGAAGAGACCCAGTACTTC. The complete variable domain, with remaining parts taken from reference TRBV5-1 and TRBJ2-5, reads KAGVTQTPRYLIKTRGQQVTLSCSPISGHRSVSWYQQTPGQGLQFLFEYFSETQRNKGNFPGRFSGRQFSNSRSEMNVSTLELGDSALYLCASSFGQEETQYFGPGTRLLVL.

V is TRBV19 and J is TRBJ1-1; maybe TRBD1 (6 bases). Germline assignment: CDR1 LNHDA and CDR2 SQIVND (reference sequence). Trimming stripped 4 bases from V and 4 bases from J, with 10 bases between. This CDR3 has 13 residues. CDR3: CASSNQGFTEAFF. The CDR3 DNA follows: TGTGCCAGTAGTAATCAGGGGTTCACTGAAGCTTTCTTT.

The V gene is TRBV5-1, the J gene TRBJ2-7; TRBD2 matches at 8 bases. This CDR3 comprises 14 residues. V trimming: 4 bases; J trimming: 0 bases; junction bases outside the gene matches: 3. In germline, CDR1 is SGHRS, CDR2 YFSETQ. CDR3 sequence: CASSPSGSSYEQYF. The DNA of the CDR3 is TGCGCCAGCAGCCCTAGCGGGTCCTCCTACGAGCAGTACTTC.

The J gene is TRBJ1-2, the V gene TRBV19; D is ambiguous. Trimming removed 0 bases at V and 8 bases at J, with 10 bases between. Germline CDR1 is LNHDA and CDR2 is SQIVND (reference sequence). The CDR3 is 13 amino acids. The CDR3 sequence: CASSIDPGSGYTF. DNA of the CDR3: TGTGCCAGTAGTATAGATCCCGGGAGCGGCTACACCTTC. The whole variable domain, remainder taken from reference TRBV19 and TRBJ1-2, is DGGITQSPKYLFRKEGQNVTLSCEQNLNHDAMYWYRQDPGQGLRLIYYSQIVNDFQKGDIAEGYSVSREKKESFPLTVTSAQKNPTAFYLCASSIDPGSGYTFGSGTRLTVV.

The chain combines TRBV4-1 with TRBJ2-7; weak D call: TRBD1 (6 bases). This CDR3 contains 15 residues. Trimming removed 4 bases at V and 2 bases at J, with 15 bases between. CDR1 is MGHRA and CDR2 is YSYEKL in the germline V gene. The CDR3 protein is CASSRTGQGTYEQYF. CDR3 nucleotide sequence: TGCGCCAGCAGCCGTACCGGGCAGGGGACCTACGAGCAGTACTTC.

The CDR3 sequence: CASSLDPFEYNEQFF. Here the CDR3 DNA reads TGTGCCAGCAGCTTAGATCCCTTCGAATACAATGAGCAGTTCTTC. V and J are TRBV11-3 and TRBJ2-1, with D unresolved. Germline CDR1 is SGHNT and CDR2 is YENEEA. There are 15 residues in the CDR3. V was shortened by 0 bases and J by 4 bases, with 10 bases between the two germline ends.

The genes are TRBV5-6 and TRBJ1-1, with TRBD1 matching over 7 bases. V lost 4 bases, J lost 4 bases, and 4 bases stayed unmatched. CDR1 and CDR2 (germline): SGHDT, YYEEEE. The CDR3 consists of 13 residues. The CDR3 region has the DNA TGTGCCAGCAGCCCCGGGACAGTCACTGAAGCTTTCTTT. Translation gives CASSPGTVTEAFF.

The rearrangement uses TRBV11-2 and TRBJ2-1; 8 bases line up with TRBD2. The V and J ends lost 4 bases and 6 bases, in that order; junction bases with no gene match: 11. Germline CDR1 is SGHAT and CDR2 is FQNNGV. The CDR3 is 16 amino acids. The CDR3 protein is CASSWTTSGLSNEQFF. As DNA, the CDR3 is TGTGCCAGCAGCTGGACAACTAGCGGTTTGTCCAATGAGCAGTTCTTC.

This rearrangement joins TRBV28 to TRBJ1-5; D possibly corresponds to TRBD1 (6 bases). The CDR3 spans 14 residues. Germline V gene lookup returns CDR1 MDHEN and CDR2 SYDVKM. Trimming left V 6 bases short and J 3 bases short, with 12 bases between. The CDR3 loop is CASSNRVLNQPQHF. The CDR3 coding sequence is TGTGCCAGCAGCAACAGGGTTCTCAATCAGCCCCAGCATTTT.

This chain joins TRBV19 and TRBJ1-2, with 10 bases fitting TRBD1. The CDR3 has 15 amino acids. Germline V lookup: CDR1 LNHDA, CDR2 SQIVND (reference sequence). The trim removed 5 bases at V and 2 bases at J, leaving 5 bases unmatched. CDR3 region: CASSLRTGGNYGYTF. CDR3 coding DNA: TGTGCCAGTAGTCTACGGACAGGGGGGAACTATGGCTACACCTTC.

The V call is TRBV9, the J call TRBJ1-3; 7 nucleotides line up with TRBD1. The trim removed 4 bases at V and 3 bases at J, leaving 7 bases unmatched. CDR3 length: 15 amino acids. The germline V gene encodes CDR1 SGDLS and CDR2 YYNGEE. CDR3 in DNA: TGTGCCAGCAGCCCCCGGGACAGCCTTGGAAACACCATATATTTT. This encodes CASSPRDSLGNTIYF. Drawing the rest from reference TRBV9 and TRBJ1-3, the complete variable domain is DSGVTQTPKHLITATGQRVTLRCSPRSGDLSVYWYQQSLDQGLQFLIQYYNGEERAKGNILERFSAQQFPDLHSELNLSSLELGDSALYFCASSPRDSLGNTIYFGEGSWLTVV.

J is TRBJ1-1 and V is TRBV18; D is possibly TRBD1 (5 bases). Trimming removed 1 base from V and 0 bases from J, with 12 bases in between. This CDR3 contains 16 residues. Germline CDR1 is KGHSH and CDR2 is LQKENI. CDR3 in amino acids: CASSPRRLDMNTEAFF. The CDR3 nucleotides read TGTGCCAGCTCACCACGACGTTTGGACATGAACACTGAAGCTTTCTTT.